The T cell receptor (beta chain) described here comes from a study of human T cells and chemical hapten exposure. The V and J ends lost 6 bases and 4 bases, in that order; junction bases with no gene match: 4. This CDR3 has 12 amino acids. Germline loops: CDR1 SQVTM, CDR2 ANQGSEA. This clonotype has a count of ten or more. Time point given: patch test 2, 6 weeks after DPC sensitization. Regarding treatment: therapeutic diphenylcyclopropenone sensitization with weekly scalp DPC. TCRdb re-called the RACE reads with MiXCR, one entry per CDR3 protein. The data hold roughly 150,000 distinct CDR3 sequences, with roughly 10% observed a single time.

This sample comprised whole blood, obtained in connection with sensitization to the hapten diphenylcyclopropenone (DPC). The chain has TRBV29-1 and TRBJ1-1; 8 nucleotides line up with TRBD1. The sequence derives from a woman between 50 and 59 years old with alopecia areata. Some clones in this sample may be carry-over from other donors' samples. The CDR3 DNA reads TGCAGCGTCGACAGGGGTGGCACTGAAGCTTTCTTT. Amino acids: CSVDRGGTEAFF.